This T cell receptor (beta chain) stems from a study of blood T cell repertoires in COVID-19. Study information: Collection of acute and convalescent COVID-19 samples took place in the United States, Italy and Spain. Sources were T cells, B-cell-depleted T cells, or PBMCs; the material itself was cDNA or gDNA.

Original processing notes: The assay estimated nucleated cells by amplifying reference gene primers. TCRdb keeps only in-frame clones here, not all; method: immunoSEQ multiplex PCR. V and J calls and clone size come straight from that table; D and trimming were deduced from the DNA. This table has roughly 180,000 clones, 82% appearing once. The CDR3 consists of 17 residues. Per the germline V gene, CDR1 is MGHDK and CDR2 is SYGVNS. V shed 3 bases and J shed 4 bases, with 20 bases lying between them. This TCR derives from an elderly woman with active or convalescent COVID-19. J is TRBJ2-3 and V is TRBV25-1; weak D call: TRBD2 (7 bases). Material: peripheral blood. This chain's CDR3 is CASSDLLGGETPDTQYF. CDR3 nucleotides: TGTGCCAGCAGTGACCTATTAGGGGGGGAAACCCCAGATACGCAGTATTTT.